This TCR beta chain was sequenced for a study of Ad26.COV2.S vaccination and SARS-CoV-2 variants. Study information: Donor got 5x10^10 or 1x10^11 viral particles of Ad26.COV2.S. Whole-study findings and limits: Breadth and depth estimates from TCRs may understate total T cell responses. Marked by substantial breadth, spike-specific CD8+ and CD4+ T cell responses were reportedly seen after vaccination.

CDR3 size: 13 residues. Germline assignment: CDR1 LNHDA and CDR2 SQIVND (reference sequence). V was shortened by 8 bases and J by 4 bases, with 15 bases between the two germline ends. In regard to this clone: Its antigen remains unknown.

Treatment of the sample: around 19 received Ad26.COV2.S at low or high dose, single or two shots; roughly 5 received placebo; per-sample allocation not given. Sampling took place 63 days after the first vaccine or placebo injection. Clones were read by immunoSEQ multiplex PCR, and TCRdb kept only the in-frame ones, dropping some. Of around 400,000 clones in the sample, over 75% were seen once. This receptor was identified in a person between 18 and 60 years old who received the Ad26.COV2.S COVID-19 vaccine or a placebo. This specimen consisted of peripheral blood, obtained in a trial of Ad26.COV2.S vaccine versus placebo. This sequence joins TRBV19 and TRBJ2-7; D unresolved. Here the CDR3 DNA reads TGTGCCAGTTGCCCGACGATCGGTTACGAGCAGTACTTC. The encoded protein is CASCPTIGYEQYF.